A single sample is the source of the 25 T cell receptor beta chains below, sequenced in a study of shared clonotypes between healthy human individuals. Profiled with immunoSEQ multiplex PCR; TCRdb holds only in-frame clones, not every one. The data hold 2.3 million or so clones, with over 90% observed a single time. The sample was naive CD4+ T cells from PBMCs. Noted subset: CD45RA+ positively selected. All receptors come from a man younger than 35 in good health. Some clones in this sample may be carry-over from other donors' samples.

The rearrangement joins TRBV28 to TRBJ2-3; TRBD2 matches 11 bases. Trimming removed 3 bases from V and 5 bases from J; junction bases left unmatched: 7. CDR1 is MDHEN, CDR2 SYDVKM, per germline. This CDR3 spans 16 amino acids. The CDR3 region has the DNA TGTGCCAGCAGTTTTCCAACTAGCGGGAGTATAGATACGCAGTATTTT. Its protein product is CASSFPTSGSIDTQYF.

J is TRBJ1-2 and V is TRBV19, with D perhaps matching TRBD1 (5 bases). With 3 bases removed from V and 4 bases from J, the gap between germline ends came to 15 bases. Per germline, CDR1 LNHDA and CDR2 SQIVND (reference sequence). There are 15 residues in the CDR3. The CDR3 loop is CASSISTGDAYGYTF. In DNA, the CDR3 is TGTGCCAGTAGTATTTCCACTGGGGACGCCTATGGCTACACCTTC.

J is TRBJ2-7 and V is TRBV4-2; 7 positions agree with TRBD1. Per the germline V gene, CDR1 is LGHNA and CDR2 is YNFKEQ. After removal of 1 base from V and 3 bases from J, the junction contained 9 bases not matched to a gene. This CDR3 has 16 amino acids. In DNA, the CDR3 is TGTGCCAGCAGCCAAGGGACATCCGGGACAGTCTACGAGCAGTACTTC. It translates to CASSQGTSGTVYEQYF.

The chain carries TRBV19 and TRBJ1-2; TRBD1 matches 10 bases. The CDR3 spans 15 residues. Trimming cost V 5 bases and J 3 bases; bases outside gene matches: 6. Germline V CDR1 and CDR2: LNHDA, SQIVND (reference sequence). The CDR3 loop is CASSDTGTGDYGYTF. The CDR3 bases are TGTGCCAGTAGTGATACCGGGACAGGGGACTATGGCTACACCTTC.

This chain links TRBV29-1 with TRBJ1-1; D unresolved. The V gene's germline CDR1 is SQVTM and CDR2 ANQGSEA. The CDR3 runs to 14 residues. Trimming took 4 bases from V and 2 from J, leaving 14 bases between them. Written as DNA, the CDR3 is TGCAGCGTTGGCAGTAGAGGAGGCAACACTGAAGCTTTCTTT. Protein product: CSVGSRGGNTEAFF. The whole variable domain, remainder taken from reference TRBV29-1 and TRBJ1-1, is SAVISQKPSRDICQRGTSLTIQCQVDSQVTMMFWYRQQPGQSLTLIATANQGSEATYESGFVIDKFPISRPNLTFSTLTVSNMSPEDSSIYLCSVGSRGGNTEAFFGQGTRLTVV.

The chain employs TRBV5-1 and TRBJ2-1, with D possibly being TRBD1 or TRBD2 (6 bases each). The CDR3 extends over 15 amino acids. CDR1 and CDR2 from the germline V gene are SGHRS and YFSETQ. V was clipped by 5 bases and J by 2 bases, with 14 bases between them. CDR3 residues: CASSPSRGAYNEQFF. DNA of the CDR3: TGCGCCAGCAGTCCGTCGAGGGGGGCCTACAATGAGCAGTTCTTC.

The chain has TRBV5-6 and TRBJ2-7; tentative D call: TRBD2 (6 bases). The CDR3 sequence is 12 residues long. Trimming pared 4 bases from V and 7 bases from J, leaving 12 bases between. Germline lookup yields CDR1 SGHDT and CDR2 YYEEEE. The CDR3 DNA reads TGTGCCAGCAGCGGGTCAGGAGGGGAGCAGTACTTC. Protein sequence: CASSGSGGEQYF.

The J gene is TRBJ1-1, the V gene TRBV15; no clear D. V lost 0 bases and J 10 bases, leaving 15 bases between the germline ends. The germline gives CDR1 LNHNV, CDR2 YYDKDF (reference sequence). The CDR3 runs to 14 residues. The CDR3 DNA reads as TGTGCCACCAGCAGAGATAATTCCCATCCGGGAGCTTTCTTT. Protein product: CATSRDNSHPGAFF.

V usage is TRBV11-2 and J usage is TRBJ2-3; D remains unclear. Germline values: CDR1 SGHAT, CDR2 FQNNGV. The V and J ends lost 5 bases and 4 bases respectively, with 13 bases between them. CDR3 length: 14 residues. Written as DNA, the CDR3 is TGTGCCAGCAGCCCCGGTAGTGGCGCAGATACGCAGTATTTT. Amino acid sequence: CASSPGSGADTQYF.

V usage is TRBV18 and J usage is TRBJ2-3; 12 nucleotides agree with TRBD1. From germline, CDR1 is KGHSH and CDR2 LQKENI. The V gene end was trimmed by 4 bases and the J gene end by 7 bases; junction bases not matched to a gene: 6. The CDR3 has 15 amino acids. The CDR3 loop reads CASSLGTGGPHTQYF. The CDR3 DNA reads TGTGCCAGCTCACTCGGGACAGGGGGCCCTCATACGCAGTATTTT.

As concerns this clone: In the same sample, other DNA sequences code for this CDR3. V gene TRBV9 combines with J gene TRBJ2-7; the D gene is possibly TRBD2 (6 bases). CDR3 length equals 14 residues. CDR1 is SGDLS, CDR2 YYNGEE, per germline. The V and J ends lost 2 bases and 2 bases respectively, with 11 bases between them. The CDR3 nucleotides read TGTGCCAGCAGCGTCTCCGGGAGACCCTACGAGCAGTACTTC. Amino acids: CASSVSGRPYEQYF.

The gene calls are TRBV19 and TRBJ1-5, with D possibly matching TRBD1 (5 bases). Trimming removed 5 bases from V and 7 bases from J, with 15 bases in between. Looked up from germline, CDR1 is LNHDA and CDR2 is SQIVND (reference sequence). The CDR3 is 14 residues long. For the CDR3, the DNA is TGTGCCAGTAGTTACCACAGGCTTGGGCAGCCCCAGCATTTT. As protein: CASSYHRLGQPQHF.

Note on this clone: The sample has other DNA sequences that encode this CDR3 too. The chain couples TRBV28 to TRBJ1-2; the D gene is possibly TRBD1 (5 bases). Germline V CDR1 and CDR2: MDHEN, SYDVKM. The ends were cut back, 5 bases at V and 5 bases at J, with 9 bases in the middle. CDR3 length: 12 amino acids. The CDR3 loop is CASSGTGYGYTF. The CDR3 DNA is TGTGCCAGCAGTGGGACTGGATATGGCTACACCTTC.

As for this clone: The same CDR3 is also encoded by other DNA sequences in this sample. J is TRBJ2-3 and V is TRBV5-1, with D maybe TRBD1 (5 bases). The CDR3 contains 15 residues. The V end lost 1 base, the J end lost 2 bases, and 11 bases lay between the germline ends. From germline, CDR1 is SGHRS and CDR2 YFSETQ. This chain's CDR3 is CASSLPGPDTDTQYF. The CDR3 bases are TGCGCCAGCAGCTTGCCAGGGCCGGACACAGATACGCAGTATTTT.

The chain has TRBV5-1 and TRBJ1-2; D call uncertain. The CDR3 is made up of 13 amino acids. Deletions cut 3 bases from V and 6 bases from J, with 12 bases between. Germline loops: CDR1 SGHRS, CDR2 YFSETQ. The CDR3 DNA reads TGCGCCAGCAGCTCGGGGTCTACCCATGGCTACACCTTC. Amino acids: CASSSGSTHGYTF.

J is TRBJ2-1 and V is TRBV6-5; TRBD2 matches 13 bases. The CDR3 runs to 16 residues. CDR1 MNHEY and CDR2 SVGAGI come from the germline V gene. The J segment lost 7 bases and the V segment lost 0 bases, leaving 3 bases of the junction unmatched. CDR3: CASSYSGLAGENEQFF. Here the CDR3 DNA reads TGTGCCAGCAGTTACTCCGGACTAGCGGGAGAAAATGAGCAGTTCTTC.

The CDR3 DNA reads TGTGCCATCAGTGAGTCTAGGGGGGAGACTGAAGCTTTCTTT. Residues: CAISESRGETEAFF. The chain employs TRBV10-3 and TRBJ1-1, with D maybe TRBD1 (6 bases). The CDR3 is made up of 14 amino acids. V was shortened by 0 bases and J by 5 bases, with 10 bases between the two germline ends. From germline, CDR1 is ENHRY and CDR2 SYGVKD.

Concerning this clone itself: The same CDR3 also results from other DNA sequences found in this sample. The chain links TRBV29-1 to TRBJ2-7, with 9 bases fitting TRBD2. CDR3 length equals 13 residues. CDR1 is SQVTM and CDR2 is ANQGSEA in the germline V gene. J gave up 5 bases and V 5 bases, and 7 bases lay outside the gene matches. The CDR3: CSVRGRARDEQYF. In nucleotides, the CDR3 is TGCAGCGTTCGCGGGAGGGCCCGGGACGAGCAGTACTTC.

The rearrangement joins TRBV27 to TRBJ2-3, with TRBD1 matching 8 bases. Germline V CDR1 and CDR2: MNHEY, SMNVEV (reference sequence). J lost 2 bases, V lost 7 bases, and 8 bases had no gene match. This CDR3 comprises 15 residues. DNA of the CDR3: TGTGCCAGCACAGGGGGCGTCCGAAACACAGATACGCAGTATTTT. Encoded protein: CASTGGVRNTDTQYF.

The chain employs TRBV7-2 and TRBJ2-4, with a tentative D call TRBD2 (6 bases). Trimming cost V 3 bases and J 8 bases, with 17 bases left between them. The CDR3 runs 15 residues. Germline lookup yields CDR1 SGHTA and CDR2 FQGNSA. CDR3 in DNA: TGTGCCAGCAGCTTCGCGGGACCCCCTAGCGACATTCAGTACTTC. It yields the protein CASSFAGPPSDIQYF.

As for this clone: The junction departs from the called germline gene at one end, perhaps through a read error. The chain joins TRBV5-1 to TRBJ1-3, with TRBD1 matching over 8 bases. Per the germline V gene, CDR1 is SGHRS and CDR2 is YFSETQ. The length of the CDR3 is 15 residues. In DNA, the CDR3 is TGCGCCAGCAGTTTGGACAGGGTTGACGGAAACACCATATATTTT. Translating it yields CASSLDRVDGNTIYF.

The V and J genes are TRBV28 and TRBJ2-7; D may be TRBD1 (5 bases). The CDR3 has 16 amino acids. In germline, CDR1 is MDHEN, CDR2 SYDVKM. The V end was cut by 6 bases, the J end by 2 bases, with 20 bases between. The CDR3, as DNA: TGTGCCAGCAGCCCGCCAGGGTCCCCTCGGGCCTACGAGCAGTACTTC. It is translated as CASSPPGSPRAYEQYF.

J is TRBJ1-5 and V is TRBV18, with TRBD1 matching 8 bases. With 3 bases clipped from V and 5 bases from J, the junction kept 12 bases outside the gene matches. The CDR3 spans 17 residues. The germline gives CDR1 KGHSH, CDR2 LQKENI. CDR3 loop: CASSPSPFPGQDQPQHF. The CDR3 DNA sequence: TGTGCCAGCTCACCCAGCCCATTTCCGGGACAGGATCAGCCCCAGCATTTT.

The CDR3 region has the DNA TGCGCCAGCAGCTCACTGGGACAGACCTACGAGCAGTACTTC. Amino acid sequence: CASSSLGQTYEQYF. The chain employs TRBV5-1 and TRBJ2-7; TRBD1 matches 7 bases. Germline loops: CDR1 SGHRS, CDR2 YFSETQ. The CDR3 extends over 14 amino acids. With 3 bases clipped from V and 2 bases from J, the junction kept 5 bases outside the gene matches.

V is TRBV11-2 and J is TRBJ2-1; 8 nucleotides match TRBD2. Per germline, CDR1 SGHAT and CDR2 FQNNGV. The CDR3 spans 15 residues. V lost 5 bases to trimming and J lost 3 bases; unmatched junction nucleotides: 6. The CDR3 DNA sequence: TGTGCCAGCAGCCCAAATAGCGGGATCTACAATGAGCAGTTCTTC. Amino acids: CASSPNSGIYNEQFF.